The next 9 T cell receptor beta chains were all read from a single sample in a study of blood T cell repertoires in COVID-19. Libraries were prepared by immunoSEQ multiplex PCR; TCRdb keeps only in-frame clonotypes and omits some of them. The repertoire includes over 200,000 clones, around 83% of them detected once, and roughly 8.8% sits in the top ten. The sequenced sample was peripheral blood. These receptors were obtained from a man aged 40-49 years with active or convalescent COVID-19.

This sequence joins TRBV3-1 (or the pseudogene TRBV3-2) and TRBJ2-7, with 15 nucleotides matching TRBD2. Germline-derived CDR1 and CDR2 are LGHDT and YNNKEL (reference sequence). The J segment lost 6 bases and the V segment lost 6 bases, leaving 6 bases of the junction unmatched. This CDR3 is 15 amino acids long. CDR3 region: CASRPGLAGGGEQYF. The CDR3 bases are TGTGCCAGCAGACCGGGACTAGCGGGAGGAGGCGAGCAGTACTTC.

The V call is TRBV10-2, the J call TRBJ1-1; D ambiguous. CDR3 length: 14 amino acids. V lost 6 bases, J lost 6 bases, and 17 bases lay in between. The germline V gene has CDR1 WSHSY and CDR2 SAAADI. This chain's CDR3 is CASRTNDGVSEAFF. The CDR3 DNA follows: TGCGCCAGCAGGACCAACGACGGGGTTTCTGAAGCTTTCTTT.

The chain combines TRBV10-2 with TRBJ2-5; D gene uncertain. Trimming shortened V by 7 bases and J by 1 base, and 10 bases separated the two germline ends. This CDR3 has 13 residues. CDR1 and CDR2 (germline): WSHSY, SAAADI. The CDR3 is CASKIHRQETQYF. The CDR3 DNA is TGCGCCAGCAAGATACACCGCCAAGAGACCCAGTACTTC.

The CDR3, as DNA: TGTGCCAGTAGTCTAGGACGGAGGTCTGCTCAAGAGACCCAGTACTTC. Translated: CASSLGRRSAQETQYF. V and J are TRBV19 and TRBJ2-5; TRBD2 is a possible D gene (5 bases). Looked up from germline, CDR1 is LNHDA and CDR2 is SQIVND (reference sequence). This CDR3 is built from 16 residues. V was clipped by 5 bases and J by 2 bases, with 18 bases between them.

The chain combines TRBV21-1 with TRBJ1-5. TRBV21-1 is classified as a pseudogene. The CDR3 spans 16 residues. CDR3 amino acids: CASSSPPGIQNQPQHF. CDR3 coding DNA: TGTGCCAGCAGCAGCCCACCCGGGATACAAAATCAGCCCCAGCATTTT.

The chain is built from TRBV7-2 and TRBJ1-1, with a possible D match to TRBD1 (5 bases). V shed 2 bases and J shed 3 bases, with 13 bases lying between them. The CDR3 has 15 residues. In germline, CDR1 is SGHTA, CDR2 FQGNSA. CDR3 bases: TGTGCCAGCAGCTTAACCGACAGCTACTACACTGAAGCTTTCTTT. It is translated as CASSLTDSYYTEAFF.

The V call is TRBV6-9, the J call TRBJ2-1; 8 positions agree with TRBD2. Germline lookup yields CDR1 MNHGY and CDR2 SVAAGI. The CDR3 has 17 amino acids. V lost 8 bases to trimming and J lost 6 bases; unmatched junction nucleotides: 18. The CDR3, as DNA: TGTGCCAGCCGAGCTTTTGGGACTCGGGGGGGGAGCAATGAGCAGTTCTTC. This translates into CASRAFGTRGGSNEQFF.

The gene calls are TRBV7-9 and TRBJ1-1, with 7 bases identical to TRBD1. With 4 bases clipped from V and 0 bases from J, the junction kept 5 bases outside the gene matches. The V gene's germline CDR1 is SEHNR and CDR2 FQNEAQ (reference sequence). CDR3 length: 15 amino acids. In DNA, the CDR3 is TGTGCCAGCAGCTCCCCCGGGACAGTGAACACTGAAGCTTTCTTT. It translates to CASSSPGTVNTEAFF.

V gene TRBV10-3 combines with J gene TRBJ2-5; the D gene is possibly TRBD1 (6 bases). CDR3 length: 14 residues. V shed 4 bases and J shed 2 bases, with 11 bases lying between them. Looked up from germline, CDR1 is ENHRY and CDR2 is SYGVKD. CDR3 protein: CAISVGTGQETQYF. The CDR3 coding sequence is TGTGCCATCAGTGTAGGAACAGGGCAAGAGACCCAGTACTTC.